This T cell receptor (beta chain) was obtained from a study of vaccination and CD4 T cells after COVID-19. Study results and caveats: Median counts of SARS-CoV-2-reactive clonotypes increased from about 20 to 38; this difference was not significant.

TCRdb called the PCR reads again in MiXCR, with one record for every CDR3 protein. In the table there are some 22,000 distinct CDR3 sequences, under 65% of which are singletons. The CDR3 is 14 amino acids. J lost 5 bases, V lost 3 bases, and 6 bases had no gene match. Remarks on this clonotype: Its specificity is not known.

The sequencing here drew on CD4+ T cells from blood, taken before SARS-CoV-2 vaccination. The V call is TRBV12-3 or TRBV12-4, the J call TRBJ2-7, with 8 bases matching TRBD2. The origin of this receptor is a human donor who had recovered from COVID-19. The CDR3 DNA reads TGTGCCAGCAGTTTTTCCGGGACTAGTAACGAGCAGTACTTC. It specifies CASSFSGTSNEQYF.